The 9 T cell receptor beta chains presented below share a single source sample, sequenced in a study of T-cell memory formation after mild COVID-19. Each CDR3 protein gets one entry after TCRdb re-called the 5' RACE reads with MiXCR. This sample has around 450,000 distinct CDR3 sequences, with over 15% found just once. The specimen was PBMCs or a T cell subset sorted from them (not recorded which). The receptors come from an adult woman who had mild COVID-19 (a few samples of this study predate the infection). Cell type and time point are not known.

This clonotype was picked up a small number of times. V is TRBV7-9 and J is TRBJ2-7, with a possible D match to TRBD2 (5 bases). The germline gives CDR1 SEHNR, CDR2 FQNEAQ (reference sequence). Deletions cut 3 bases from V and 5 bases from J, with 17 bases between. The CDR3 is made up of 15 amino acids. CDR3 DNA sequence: TGTGCCAGCAGCTTGAAGACTCGACGGGGAAACGAGCAGTACTTC. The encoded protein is CASSLKTRRGNEQYF.

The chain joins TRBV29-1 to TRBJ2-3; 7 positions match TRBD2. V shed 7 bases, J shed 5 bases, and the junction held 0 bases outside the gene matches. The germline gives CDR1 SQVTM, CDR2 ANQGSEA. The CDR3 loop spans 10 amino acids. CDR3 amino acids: CSGGGDTQYF. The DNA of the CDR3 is TGCAGCGGGGGGGGAGATACGCAGTATTTT.

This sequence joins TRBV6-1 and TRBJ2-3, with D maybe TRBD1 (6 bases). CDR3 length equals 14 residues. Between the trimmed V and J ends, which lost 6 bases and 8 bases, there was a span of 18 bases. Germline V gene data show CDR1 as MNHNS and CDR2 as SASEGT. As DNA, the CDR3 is TGTGCCAGCAGAGAGCGGTCTACCAGGGGTACGCAGTATTTT. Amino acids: CASRERSTRGTQYF.

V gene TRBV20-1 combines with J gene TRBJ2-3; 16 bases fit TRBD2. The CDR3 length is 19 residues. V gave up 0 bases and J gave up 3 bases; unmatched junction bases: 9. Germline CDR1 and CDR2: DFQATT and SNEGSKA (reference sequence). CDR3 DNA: TGCAGTGCTAGAGACTTCGGGACTAGCGGGAGGGCCGGAACAGATACGCAGTATTTT. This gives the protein CSARDFGTSGRAGTDTQYF.

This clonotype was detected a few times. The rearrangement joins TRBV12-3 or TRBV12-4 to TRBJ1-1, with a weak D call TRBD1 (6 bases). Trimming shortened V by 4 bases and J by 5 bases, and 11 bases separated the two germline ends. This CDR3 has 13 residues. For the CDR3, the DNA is TGTGCCAGCAGTTGGGCAGGGGAAACTGAAGCTTTCTTT. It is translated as CASSWAGETEAFF.

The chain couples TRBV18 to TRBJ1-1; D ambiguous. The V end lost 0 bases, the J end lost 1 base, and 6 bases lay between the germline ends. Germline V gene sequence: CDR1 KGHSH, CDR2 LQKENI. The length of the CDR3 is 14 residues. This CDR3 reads CASSPPQPNTEAFF. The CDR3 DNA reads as TGTGCCAGCTCACCACCACAACCGAACACTGAAGCTTTCTTT. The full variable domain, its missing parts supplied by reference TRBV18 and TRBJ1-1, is NAGVMQNPRHLVRRRGQEARLRCSPMKGHSHVYWYRQLPEEGLKFMVYLQKENIIDESGMPKERFSAEFPKEGPSILRIQQVVRGDSAAYFCASSPPQPNTEAFFGQGTRLTVV.

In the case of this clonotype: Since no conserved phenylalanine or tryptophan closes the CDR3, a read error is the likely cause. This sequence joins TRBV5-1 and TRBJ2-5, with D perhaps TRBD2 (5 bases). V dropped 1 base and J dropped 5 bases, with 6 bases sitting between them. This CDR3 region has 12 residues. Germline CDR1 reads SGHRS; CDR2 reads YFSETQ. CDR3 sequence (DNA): TGCGCCAGCAGCTTGACGGGGGAGACCCAGTACTAC. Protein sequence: CASSLTGETQYY.

The CDR3 DNA reads as TGTGCCAGCAGCTTGGCAACCCCTGGGTGGGAAAACTATGGCTACACCTTC. Translation gives CASSLATPGWENYGYTF. The chain combines TRBV5-5 with TRBJ1-2; D remains ambiguous. The CDR3 covers 17 residues. The germline V gene encodes CDR1 SGHKS and CDR2 YYEKEE (reference sequence). The germline V and J ends were trimmed by 0 bases and 2 bases, with 17 bases remaining between them.

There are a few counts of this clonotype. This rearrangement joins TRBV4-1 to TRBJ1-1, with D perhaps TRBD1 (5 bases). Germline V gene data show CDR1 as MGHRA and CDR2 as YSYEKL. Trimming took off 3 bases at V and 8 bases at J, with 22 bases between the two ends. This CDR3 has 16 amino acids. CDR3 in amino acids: CASSHPRRGIGGEAFF. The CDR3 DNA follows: TGCGCCAGCAGCCATCCGCGGAGGGGTATCGGAGGGGAAGCTTTCTTT.